These 18 T cell receptor beta chains share one sample of origin, sequenced in a study of shared clonotypes between healthy human individuals. Data came from immunoSEQ multiplex PCR; TCRdb stores just in-frame clones and leaves some out. The sample lists hundreds of thousands of clones, roughly 73% occurring once. Sequenced material: memory CD4+ T cells sorted from blood. Subset specified: CD45RA-negative fraction. The receptors were gathered from a woman aged 25 to 39 in good health.

This clone has a count of ten or more. J is TRBJ1-2 and V is TRBV5-1; D may be TRBD1 (5 bases). Trimming took 4 bases from V and 7 from J, leaving 14 bases between them. CDR1 and CDR2 from the germline V gene are SGHRS and YFSETQ. This CDR3 comprises 13 residues. This CDR3 reads CASSPRQSGGYTF. CDR3 nucleotide sequence: TGCGCCAGCAGCCCCAGACAGTCGGGTGGCTACACCTTC.

Written as DNA, the CDR3 is TGTGCCAGCAGTGAACCCCGCCCGGGAGTAGGCAATGAGCAGTTCTTC. Translating it yields CASSEPRPGVGNEQFF. This chain joins TRBV25-1 and TRBJ2-1, with D maybe TRBD2 (6 bases). Per the germline V gene, CDR1 is MGHDK and CDR2 is SYGVNS. V lost 2 bases and J 6 bases, leaving 17 bases between the germline ends. The CDR3 spans 16 residues.

V is TRBV10-2 and J is TRBJ1-4; D remains unclear. The CDR3 consists of 13 residues. The V gene's germline CDR1 is WSHSY and CDR2 SAAADI. Trimming took off 4 bases at V and 8 bases at J, with 11 bases between the two ends. CDR3 DNA sequence: TGCGCCAGCAGTGGCGGGCAGGCGGAAAAACTGTTTTTT. As protein: CASSGGQAEKLFF.

This clone was observed a handful of times. This chain uses TRBV18 with TRBJ2-2, with no clear D. Germline-derived CDR1 and CDR2 are KGHSH and LQKENI. V was shortened by 4 bases and J by 6 bases, with 6 bases between the two germline ends. This CDR3 is 12 amino acids long. CDR3 nucleotides: TGTGCCAGCTCACTTCGATCCGGGGAGCTGTTTTTT. It is translated as CASSLRSGELFF.

The V gene is TRBV6-4, the J gene TRBJ2-5, with unresolved D. The CDR3 consists of 14 residues. Looked up from germline, CDR1 is MRHNA and CDR2 is SNTAGT. Trimming removed 6 bases at V and 3 bases at J, with 14 bases between. This CDR3 is CASRPTGLEETQYF. CDR3 nucleotide sequence: TGTGCCAGCAGACCCACCGGGCTAGAAGAGACCCAGTACTTC.

With regard to this clone: Other DNA sequences of this sample code for an identical CDR3. The rearrangement links TRBV5-1 to TRBJ1-1; 10 positions match TRBD1. The CDR3 has 15 amino acids. Germline CDR1 reads SGHRS; CDR2 reads YFSETQ. The ends lost 0 bases at V and 8 bases at J; junction bases unmatched: 7. The CDR3 spells CASSLAADRGGEAFF. CDR3 in DNA: TGCGCCAGCAGCTTGGCGGCGGACAGGGGGGGCGAAGCTTTCTTT. The complete variable domain, with remaining parts taken from reference TRBV5-1 and TRBJ1-1, reads KAGVTQTPRYLIKTRGQQVTLSCSPISGHRSVSWYQQTPGQGLQFLFEYFSETQRNKGNFPGRFSGRQFSNSRSEMNVSTLELGDSALYLCASSLAADRGGEAFFGQGTRLTVV.

Written as DNA, the CDR3 is TGTGCCAGCGGGCTTAGGGGGCCCCGGGACGAGCAGTACTTC. Protein sequence: CASGLRGPRDEQYF. The V gene is TRBV28, the J gene TRBJ2-7; 7 positions match TRBD1. Germline CDR1 MDHEN, CDR2 SYDVKM. With 8 bases clipped from V and 5 bases from J, the junction kept 12 bases outside the gene matches. This CDR3 spans 14 amino acids.

Notes on this clone: In the same sample, other DNA sequences code for this CDR3. This chain joins TRBV18 and TRBJ1-1; D not resolved. In germline, CDR1 is KGHSH, CDR2 LQKENI. The CDR3 extends over 14 amino acids. Trimming took off 2 bases at V and 0 bases at J, with 7 bases between the two ends. The CDR3 loop is CASSPGRMNTEAFF. The CDR3, as DNA: TGTGCCAGCTCACCAGGACGGATGAACACTGAAGCTTTCTTT.

This clone is a singleton in its sample. The gene calls are TRBV5-1 and TRBJ1-1; D is uncertain. This CDR3 has 14 residues. The V gene lost 0 bases and the J gene lost 7 bases, with 13 bases spanning the gap. The germline V gene encodes CDR1 SGHRS and CDR2 YFSETQ. CDR3 loop: CASSLERGLGEAFF. The CDR3 DNA sequence: TGCGCCAGCAGCTTGGAACGGGGTTTGGGTGAAGCTTTCTTT. The full variable domain, with the rest looked up from reference TRBV5-1 and TRBJ1-1, is KAGVTQTPRYLIKTRGQQVTLSCSPISGHRSVSWYQQTPGQGLQFLFEYFSETQRNKGNFPGRFSGRQFSNSRSEMNVSTLELGDSALYLCASSLERGLGEAFFGQGTRLTVV.

The rearrangement links TRBV5-1 to TRBJ2-5; D possibly corresponds to TRBD2 (5 bases). Germline assignment: CDR1 SGHRS and CDR2 YFSETQ. The CDR3 runs to 15 residues. V was pared by 0 bases and J by 4 bases, with 13 bases between. The CDR3: CASSLASSFPETQYF. Written as DNA, the CDR3 is TGCGCCAGCAGCTTGGCCTCTAGCTTTCCAGAGACCCAGTACTTC.

This clone was counted a single time. The rearrangement uses TRBV7-9 and TRBJ2-5; 8 positions match TRBD2. Germline V CDR1 and CDR2: SEHNR, FQNEAQ (reference sequence). The V segment lost 4 bases and the J segment 2 bases; nucleotides outside the gene matches: 9. This CDR3 is 16 amino acids long. The CDR3 DNA sequence: TGTGCCAGCAGCTATATACTACTAGCGGATCAAGAGACCCAGTACTTC. Amino acids: CASSYILLADQETQYF.

Regarding this clone: Other DNA sequences in the same sample also yield this CDR3. The chain uses TRBV19 and TRBJ2-5; 8 bases line up with TRBD1. Germline CDR1 reads LNHDA; CDR2 reads SQIVND (reference sequence). V lost 3 bases, J lost 5 bases, and 8 bases stayed unmatched. The CDR3 is 15 amino acids. For the CDR3, the DNA is TGTGCCAGTAGTATCGGACAGGGTGTAAGGGAGACCCAGTACTTC. This sequence encodes CASSIGQGVRETQYF.

This clone showed up many times. The V gene is TRBV5-1, the J gene TRBJ2-3, with D perhaps TRBD2 (6 bases). V gave up 4 bases and J gave up 1 base, with 16 bases separating them. Germline-derived CDR1 and CDR2 are SGHRS and YFSETQ. This CDR3 has 16 amino acids. The CDR3 here is CASSQIRDSRTDTQYF. CDR3 nucleotides: TGCGCCAGCAGCCAAATCCGGGACTCCCGCACAGATACGCAGTATTTT.

V gene TRBV7-7 combines with J gene TRBJ2-5; no definite D call. The CDR3 is 16 residues long. The V gene's germline CDR1 is SSHAT and CDR2 FNYEAQ (reference sequence). The V end lost 1 base, the J end lost 0 bases, and 12 bases lay between the germline ends. The CDR3 is CASSLGAGGYQETQYF. CDR3 nucleotides: TGTGCCAGCAGCTTAGGGGCTGGTGGGTACCAAGAGACCCAGTACTTC. The whole variable domain, remainder taken from reference TRBV7-7 and TRBJ2-5, is GAGVSQSPRYKVTKRGQDVTLRCDPISSHATLYWYQQALGQGPEFLTYFNYEAQPDKSGLPSDRFSAERPEGSISTLTIQRTEQRDSAMYRCASSLGAGGYQETQYFGPGTRLLVL.

V and J are TRBV2 and TRBJ2-7, with D perhaps matching TRBD2 (5 bases). V was trimmed by 4 bases and J by 5 bases, leaving 15 bases between them. The CDR3 extends over 14 amino acids. CDR1 is SNHLY and CDR2 is FYNNEI in the germline V gene. The chain's CDR3 is CASSGSVGADEQYF. CDR3 DNA sequence: TGTGCCAGCAGTGGTTCCGTAGGAGCGGACGAGCAGTACTTC.

The chain joins TRBV2 to TRBJ2-7; D gene uncertain. Trimming took 5 bases from V and 0 from J, leaving 5 bases between them. Germline CDR1 SNHLY, CDR2 FYNNEI. The CDR3 sequence is 12 residues long. CDR3 sequence reads: CASSQISYEQYF. The CDR3 coding sequence is TGTGCCAGCAGTCAAATCTCCTACGAGCAGTACTTC.

The chain employs TRBV11-3 and TRBJ2-5, with D possibly being TRBD2 (6 bases). There are 15 residues in the CDR3. V shed 5 bases and J shed 5 bases, with 18 bases lying between them. In germline, CDR1 is SGHNT, CDR2 YENEEA. The CDR3 protein is CASSPRGVVGETQYF. The CDR3 DNA reads TGTGCCAGCAGCCCACGCGGGGTGGTGGGGGAGACCCAGTACTTC.

The genes are TRBV27 and TRBJ1-4, with TRBD1 matching over 10 bases. J gave up 7 bases and V 0 bases, and 11 bases lay outside the gene matches. The CDR3 runs 18 residues. Germline CDR1 is MNHEY and CDR2 is SMNVEV (reference sequence). For the CDR3, the DNA is TGTGCCAGCAGTTTATCGAGGGGACAGGGGTTAAGGGGTGAAAAACTGTTTTTT. Its protein product is CASSLSRGQGLRGEKLFF.